This T cell receptor (beta chain) was identified during a study of blood T cell repertoires in COVID-19. Background on the study: Donors in the United States, Italy and Spain gave samples during acute or convalescent COVID-19. PBMCs, B-cell-depleted T cells, or T cells were the source of the cDNA or gDNA that made up the material.

In its sample, this clone was seen once. The CDR3 totals 15 residues. V dropped 0 bases and J dropped 2 bases, with 9 bases sitting between them. Germline CDR1 MGHRA, CDR2 YSYEKL. Original processing methods: Reference gene primer amplification gave estimated nucleated cell counts. Assay: immunoSEQ multiplex PCR; the TCRdb copy retains only in-frame clones and omits some. That table gives V, J and clone size, and the DNA gave D and trimming. This table holds 55,000 to 80,000 clones, 83% found once. Sequenced input: peripheral blood. The clonotype was recovered from a man aged 45-65 years with active COVID-19. The chain joins TRBV4-1 to TRBJ2-3; D ambiguous. This chain's CDR3 is CASSQDSSTTDTQYF. In DNA, the CDR3 is TGCGCCAGCAGCCAAGATTCTAGTACCACAGATACGCAGTATTTT.